The 27 T cell receptor beta chains reported below all come from one sample, sequenced in a study of CD8 T cells in Susac syndrome. Reverse transcription used roughly 0.45 to 1 ug RNA and random hexamers. TCRdb re-derived calls from the immunoSEQ multiplex PCR reads in MiXCR, one entry per CDR3 protein. The sample has about 300,000 distinct CDR3 sequences, about 90% seen once. Sequenced material: CD4+ T cells from PBMCs. These receptors originate from a human donor with multiple sclerosis.

The table lists this clonotype with a few counts. The chain has TRBV3-1 and TRBJ2-5; D is unclear. The CDR3 extends over 12 amino acids. Between the trimmed V and J ends, which lost 0 bases and 5 bases, there was a span of 4 bases. Germline V gene sequence: CDR1 LGHDT, CDR2 YNNKEL (reference sequence). Here the CDR3 reads CASSQDRETQYF. CDR3 DNA sequence: TGTGCCAGCAGCCAAGATCGGGAGACCCAGTACTTC.

A single count supports this clonotype. V and J are TRBV7-2 and TRBJ1-1; no definite D call. The CDR3 is 17 amino acids. V shed 4 bases and J shed 6 bases, with 24 bases lying between them. From germline, CDR1 is SGHTA and CDR2 FQGNSA. CDR3 in DNA: TGTGCCAGCAGCTCCGGACGAACCAGTTGGGATAGGCCTGAAGCTTTCTTT. It yields the protein CASSSGRTSWDRPEAFF.

The chain joins TRBV7-9 to TRBJ1-1; D is unresolved. V shed 2 bases and J shed 11 bases, with 12 bases lying between them. Germline V gives CDR1 SEHNR, CDR2 FQNEAQ (reference sequence). This CDR3 spans 12 amino acids. In DNA, the CDR3 is TGTGCCAGCAGCTTAACTGGGTTGATCGCTTTCTTT. Residues: CASSLTGLIAFF.

J is TRBJ1-4 and V is TRBV10-3; D not certain. The CDR3 has 14 residues. Trimming took off 4 bases at V and 6 bases at J, with 12 bases between the two ends. Germline V CDR1 and CDR2: ENHRY, SYGVKD. CDR3 DNA: TGTGCCATCAGTGCGTCGGGCGGGCATGAAAAACTGTTTTTT. As protein: CAISASGGHEKLFF.

This clonotype was seen a handful of times. The V gene is TRBV30, the J gene TRBJ1-2; 7 positions match TRBD1. Germline V gene lookup returns CDR1 GTSNPN and CDR2 SVGIG (reference sequence). Trimming took 0 bases from V and 8 from J; bases not matched to a gene: 9. The length of the CDR3 is 14 residues. CDR3 bases: TGTGCCTGGAGTGTACTGGGCAGGGGGGGCGGCTACACCTTC. Its translation: CAWSVLGRGGGYTF.

J is TRBJ2-7 and V is TRBV24-1, with 10 bases fitting TRBD2. The CDR3 extends over 15 amino acids. Germline CDR1 KGHDR, CDR2 SFDVKD. Trimming took 7 bases from V and 7 from J; bases not matched to a gene: 12. Here the CDR3 DNA reads TGTGCCACCAGCACGACTAGCGGGCCCTCCGAGGAGCAGTACTTC. It translates to CATSTTSGPSEEQYF.

CDR3 sequence: CASLPRGSYSNQPQHF. DNA for the CDR3: TGTGCCAGCTTACCACGGGGGTCTTATAGCAATCAGCCCCAGCATTTT. This chain joins TRBV7-8 and TRBJ1-5; the D gene is possibly TRBD1 (5 bases). Germline V gene sequence: CDR1 SGHVS, CDR2 FQNEAQ. CDR3 size: 16 residues. Trimming stripped 8 bases from V and 0 bases from J, with 17 bases between.

The chain recombines TRBV5-1 with TRBJ1-2, with 9 bases fitting TRBD1. With 2 bases clipped from V and 4 bases from J, the junction kept 3 bases outside the gene matches. The CDR3 has 14 residues. The germline CDR1 and CDR2 sequences are SGHRS and YFSETQ. The DNA of the CDR3 is TGCGCCAGCAGCTTCAACAGGGGGCTCTATGGCTACACCTTC. It codes for CASSFNRGLYGYTF.

The chain joins TRBV19 to TRBJ1-2, with TRBD1 as a possible D gene (6 bases). The germline gives CDR1 LNHDA, CDR2 SQIVND (reference sequence). The ends were cut back, 5 bases at V and 4 bases at J, with 17 bases in the middle. CDR3 size: 15 residues. The CDR3 protein is CASSLRDQGGYGYTF. The CDR3 DNA is TGTGCCAGTAGTCTCCGGGACCAAGGGGGCTATGGCTACACCTTC.

The chain is built from TRBV6-2 or TRBV6-3 and TRBJ1-5, with D hard to call. V was pared by 1 base and J by 2 bases, with 6 bases between. The germline CDR1 and CDR2 sequences are MNHEY and SVGEGT. This CDR3 is built from 14 residues. In DNA form, the CDR3 reads TGTGCCAGCAGTTACTATGGGGGCAATCAGCCCCAGCATTTT. It codes for CASSYYGGNQPQHF.

This sequence joins TRBV29-1 and TRBJ2-1; 7 positions match TRBD2. Germline V lookup: CDR1 SQVTM, CDR2 ANQGSEA. After removal of 7 bases from V and 8 bases from J, the junction contained 2 bases not matched to a gene. The CDR3 has 10 residues. CDR3 sequence: CSGGGYEQFF. The CDR3 region has the DNA TGCAGCGGGGGGGGTTATGAGCAGTTCTTC.

CDR3 residues: CATSRDYRRAGGATDTQYF. The CDR3 DNA reads TGTGCCACCAGCAGAGATTATCGACGGGCGGGAGGCGCCACAGATACGCAGTATTTT. The chain carries TRBV15 and TRBJ2-3; 8 bases agree with TRBD2. Germline CDR1 LNHNV, CDR2 YYDKDF (reference sequence). The V segment lost 0 bases and the J segment 2 bases; nucleotides outside the gene matches: 13. CDR3 length equals 19 residues.

The CDR3 is CASTNPGRSSPLHF. The DNA of the CDR3 is TGTGCCAGCACCAATCCGGGCCGCTCCTCACCCCTCCACTTT. The chain joins TRBV12-3 or TRBV12-4 to TRBJ1-6; D not resolved. The CDR3 runs 14 residues. Between the trimmed V and J ends, which lost 7 bases and 10 bases, there was a span of 17 bases.

The J gene is TRBJ2-7, the V gene TRBV5-4, with 9 bases fitting TRBD2. Germline trimming cut 4 bases from V and 3 bases from J; bases unmatched to any gene: 14. The CDR3 totals 17 residues. Germline CDR1 and CDR2: SGHNT and YYREEE (reference sequence). CDR3 sequence reads: CASSVEITRGGLYEQYF. The CDR3 DNA is TGTGCCAGCAGCGTGGAAATTACGCGGGGGGGCCTCTACGAGCAGTACTTC.

The chain links TRBV7-3 to TRBJ1-2; D unclear. Per the germline V gene, CDR1 is SGHTA and CDR2 is FQGTGA. CDR3 length equals 13 residues. The germline V and J ends were trimmed by 2 bases and 4 bases, with 8 bases remaining between them. The CDR3: CASSLDHGYGYTF. CDR3 DNA: TGTGCCAGCAGCTTAGATCATGGCTATGGCTACACCTTC.

V usage is TRBV7-9 and J usage is TRBJ2-5; no firm D call. The V and J ends lost 2 bases and 4 bases respectively, with 11 bases between them. The length of the CDR3 is 14 residues. CDR1 and CDR2 (germline): SEHNR, FQNEAQ (reference sequence). The CDR3 DNA reads as TGTGCCAGCAGCTTATCGATTAGACGAGAGACCCAGTACTTC. It codes for CASSLSIRRETQYF.

The chain joins TRBV5-4 to TRBJ2-2; D is unresolved. With 3 bases removed from V and 0 bases from J, the gap between germline ends came to 12 bases. The CDR3 contains 16 residues. CDR1 and CDR2 from the germline V gene are SGHNT and YYREEE (reference sequence). The CDR3 region has the DNA TGTGCCAGCAGCTCTGGCGGCCTGACGAACACCGGGGAGCTGTTTTTT. Amino acids: CASSSGGLTNTGELFF.

The chain recombines TRBV7-9 with TRBJ1-2; tentative D call: TRBD1 (5 bases). The CDR3 spans 12 residues. Trimming took off 3 bases at V and 6 bases at J, with 8 bases between the two ends. Germline V gives CDR1 SEHNR, CDR2 FQNEAQ (reference sequence). This CDR3 reads CASSLGLDGYTF. The CDR3 DNA reads as TGTGCCAGCAGCTTGGGGCTAGATGGCTACACCTTC.

The genes are TRBV5-1 and TRBJ2-5, with D hard to call. V was trimmed by 0 bases and J by 0 bases, leaving 9 bases between them. The CDR3 runs 15 residues. Germline CDR1 reads SGHRS; CDR2 reads YFSETQ. CDR3 DNA: TGCGCCAGCAGCTTGGCGGTTGTCAACCAAGAGACCCAGTACTTC. Its protein product is CASSLAVVNQETQYF.

The chain employs TRBV7-8 and TRBJ2-1; maybe TRBD2 (7 bases). The germline gives CDR1 SGHVS, CDR2 FQNEAQ. The CDR3 totals 15 residues. V was trimmed by 1 base and J by 10 bases, leaving 17 bases between them. This CDR3 reads CASSLGGGGGEEQFF. CDR3 sequence (DNA): TGTGCCAGCAGCTTAGGGGGGGGCGGTGGGGAGGAGCAGTTCTTC.

The rearrangement uses TRBV7-2 and TRBJ2-1; a possible D gene is TRBD2 (5 bases). CDR1 is SGHTA, CDR2 FQGNSA, per germline. V was trimmed by 5 bases and J by 4 bases, leaving 18 bases between them. This CDR3 comprises 16 residues. The CDR3 nucleotides are TGTGCCAGCAGCCTCACGGTTGCGGGCAGGTACAATGAGCAGTTCTTC. This sequence encodes CASSLTVAGRYNEQFF.

V and J are TRBV3-1 and TRBJ2-1; D possibly corresponds to TRBD2 (6 bases). This CDR3 is 14 amino acids long. The V gene lost 6 bases and the J gene lost 6 bases, with 15 bases spanning the gap. Germline V gene data show CDR1 as LGHDT and CDR2 as YNNKEL (reference sequence). This CDR3 is CASSTSSATNEQFF. As DNA, the CDR3 is TGTGCCAGCAGTACCTCTAGCGCCACCAATGAGCAGTTCTTC.

The V gene is TRBV7-8, the J gene TRBJ2-7, with 9 nucleotides matching TRBD1. The CDR3 is made up of 17 amino acids. From germline, CDR1 is SGHVS and CDR2 FQNEAQ. V trimming: 5 bases; J trimming: 0 bases; junction bases outside the gene matches: 11. The CDR3 is CASSTNLDRGYSYEQYF. CDR3 in DNA: TGTGCCAGCAGCACGAACCTGGACAGGGGTTACTCCTACGAGCAGTACTTC.

The gene calls are TRBV18 and TRBJ1-4; D unclear. Germline lookup yields CDR1 KGHSH and CDR2 LQKENI. There are 13 residues in the CDR3. Trimming took 1 base from V and 5 from J, leaving 5 bases between them. CDR3 loop: CASSPRENEKLFF. DNA of the CDR3: TGTGCCAGCTCACCACGGGAGAATGAAAAACTGTTTTTT.

The V gene is TRBV28, the J gene TRBJ1-2, with 7 bases fitting TRBD1. Germline CDR1 reads MDHEN; CDR2 reads SYDVKM. V shed 6 bases and J 5 bases; nucleotides not matched to a gene: 9. This CDR3 contains 14 residues. For the CDR3, the DNA is TGTGCCAGCAGGGCGACAGGGTTGCGGTATGGCTACACCTTC. This translates into CASRATGLRYGYTF.

This clonotype has a handful of counts. The V and J genes are TRBV7-2 and TRBJ2-5; D gene ambiguous. There are 13 residues in the CDR3. The germline CDR1 and CDR2 sequences are SGHTA and FQGNSA. Between the trimmed V and J ends, which lost 3 bases and 1 base, there was a span of 6 bases. The CDR3 coding sequence is TGTGCCAGCAGCTTTACCGTCCAAGAGACCCAGTACTTC. It yields the protein CASSFTVQETQYF.

The chain carries TRBV19 and TRBJ1-5; TRBD1 matches 7 bases. Per the germline V gene, CDR1 is LNHDA and CDR2 is SQIVND (reference sequence). The CDR3 loop spans 13 amino acids. The trim removed 4 bases at V and 4 bases at J, leaving 1 base unmatched. CDR3 amino acids: CASSKTGNQPQHF. As DNA, the CDR3 is TGTGCCAGTAGTAAGACAGGGAATCAGCCCCAGCATTTT.